The present T cell receptor beta chain was sequenced within a study of identical twins. Regarding the study as a whole: Conclusions relied on cross-sectional statistical analysis, not following the same donors. Among out-of-frame alpha sequences shared by twins, low generation probability occurred in excess.

The ends were cut back, 6 bases at V and 4 bases at J, with 16 bases in the middle. CDR3 length equals 15 residues. A universal primer binding site was introduced by template switching. The final cDNA contained unique molecular identifiers. From the 5' RACE reads, TCRdb called clonotypes with MiXCR, one entry per CDR3 protein. The table records about 340,000 distinct CDR3 sequences, more than 9% of them present only once. This clonotype was found a few times. Its target is unknown. The sample also formed part of further work on yellow fever vaccine responses in identical twins.

The origin of this receptor is a woman between 18 and 29 years old in good health. The material sequenced was CD8+ T cells sorted from blood. V and J are TRBV12-3 or TRBV12-4 and TRBJ2-1; perhaps TRBD2 as D (6 bases). CDR3 nucleotide sequence: TGTGCCAGCAGCCCGACTAGTTGGAGTTACAATGAGCAGTTCTTC. As protein: CASSPTSWSYNEQFF.